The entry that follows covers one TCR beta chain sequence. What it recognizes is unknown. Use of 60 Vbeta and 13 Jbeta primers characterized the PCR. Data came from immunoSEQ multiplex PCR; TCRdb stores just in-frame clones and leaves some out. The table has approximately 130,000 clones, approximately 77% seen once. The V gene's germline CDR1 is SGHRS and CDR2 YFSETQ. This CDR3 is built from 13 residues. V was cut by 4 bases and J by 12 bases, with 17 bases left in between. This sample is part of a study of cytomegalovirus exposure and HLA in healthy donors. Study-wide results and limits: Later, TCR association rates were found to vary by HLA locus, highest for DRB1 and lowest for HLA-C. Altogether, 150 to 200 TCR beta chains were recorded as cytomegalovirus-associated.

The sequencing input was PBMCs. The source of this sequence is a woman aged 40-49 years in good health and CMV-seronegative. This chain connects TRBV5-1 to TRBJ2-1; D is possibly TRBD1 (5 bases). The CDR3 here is CASSVFTGESQFF. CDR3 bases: TGCGCCAGCAGCGTGTTCACAGGCGAATCGCAGTTCTTC.